Listed below are T cell receptor beta chains from one sample, sequenced in a study of cytomegalovirus exposure and HLA in healthy donors. The protocol was immunoSEQ multiplex PCR, while the TCRdb copy is restricted to in-frame clones and leaves out a portion. The data hold about 200,000 clones, with roughly 70% observed a single time. The source material was PBMCs. The source of these receptors is a woman younger than 45 in good health and CMV-seronegative. Each CDR3 is given with its conserved first and last residue. The D gene is left open where the match is weak. The listing skips clone size in some rows; elsewhere it reads once, few, many or a size class.

TRBD1	-	TRBV5-5	TRBJ2-7	TGTGCCAGCAGCTTGGGCTTTGGGACAGGGGGTACCTACGAGCAGTACTTC	CASSLGFGTGGTYEQYF
TRBD2	-	TRBV6-5	TRBJ2-5	TGTGCCAGCAGTTTAGCGGGTAAACAAGAGACCCAGTACTTC	CASSLAGKQETQYF
TRBD2	many	TRBV30	TRBJ2-7	TGTGCCTGGGCGGAGGGACTAGCGGGAGATGTCTACGAGCAGTACTTC	CAWAEGLAGDVYEQYF
-	-	TRBV7-9	TRBJ1-1	TGTGCCAGCAAGGAGGTAATAATGAACACTGAAGCTTTCTTT	CASKEVIMNTEAFF
TRBD1	-	TRBV9	TRBJ2-1	TGTGCCAGCAGCGTAGGCTCCGGGACAGGGGCCAATGAGCAGTTCTTC	CASSVGSGTGANEQFF
-	few	TRBV18	TRBJ1-5	TGTGCCAGCTCGCCGAATCGGGATCAGCCCCAGCATTTT	CASSPNRDQPQHF
TRBD1	-	TRBV11-3	TRBJ2-3	TGTGCCAGCAGCTCGGGACAGGAGGGCACAGATACGCAGTATTTT	CASSSGQEGTDTQYF
-	few	TRBV2	TRBJ1-3	TGTGCCAGCAGCCGGGGCGGGGGCAACTCTGGAAACACCATATATTTT	CASSRGGGNSGNTIYF
-	-	TRBV5-1	TRBJ1-1	TGCGCCAGCAGCTCGGGGACACGGATGAACACTGAAGCTTTCTTT	CASSSGTRMNTEAFF
TRBD2	few	TRBV7-2	TRBJ2-5	TGTGCCAGCAGCCCCTTTAGGGGGACTAGCGGGGGCAGGGAGACCCAGTACTTC	CASSPFRGTSGGRETQYF
-	-	TRBV29-1	TRBJ1-3	TGCAGCGTTGAGGCCTTTGAGGACTCTGGCTCTGGAAACACCATATATTTT	CSVEAFEDSGSGNTIYF
TRBD1	few	TRBV7-9	TRBJ2-7	TGTGCCAGCAGCAGTACAGGGGGCTACACCTACGAGCAGTACTTC	CASSSTGGYTYEQYF
-	-	TRBV7-9	TRBJ2-7	TGTGCCAGCAGCCTACCGGGGCTGGGGGGCGAGCAGTACTTC	CASSLPGLGGEQYF
TRBD1	-	TRBV29-1	TRBJ1-1	TGCAGCGTGAGGGACAGCAGCACTGAAGCTTTCTTT	CSVRDSSTEAFF
-	-	TRBV4-1	TRBJ1-2	TGCGCCAGCAGCCAAAAAACCGGGTTCCACTATGGCTACACCTTC	CASSQKTGFHYGYTF
-	-	TRBV5-4	TRBJ2-1	TGTGCCAGCAGCTTTACATCCGGAGAGGATGAGCAGTTCTTC	CASSFTSGEDEQFF
TRBD2	few	TRBV7-3	TRBJ2-3	TGTGCCAGCAGCCCAACTGGAGCGGGGAGGACAGATACGCAGTATTTT	CASSPTGAGRTDTQYF
-	-	TRBV9	TRBJ2-1	TGTGCCAGCAGCGTAGGACCTTCCGCGGGAACGAATGAGCAGTTCTTC	CASSVGPSAGTNEQFF
TRBD1	-	TRBV18	TRBJ2-3	TGTGCCAGCTCATTGTGGACAGGGAGTTCAGATACGCAGTATTTT	CASSLWTGSSDTQYF
TRBD2	-	TRBV7-9	TRBJ2-7	TGTGCCAGCAGCCCAGGACTAGGCTACGAGCAGTACTTC	CASSPGLGYEQYF
TRBD1	-	TRBV7-2	TRBJ1-2	TGTGCCAGCAGCACCGGGACAGGGGACTATGGCTACACCTTC	CASSTGTGDYGYTF
TRBD1	-	TRBV9	TRBJ2-1	TGTGCCAGCAGCTTTGAGACAGGGGGGGATGAGCAGTTCTTC	CASSFETGGDEQFF
TRBD1	-	TRBV4-2	TRBJ2-7	TGTGCCAGCAGCCTCGGAGGGACAGGGGAGCGCTACGAGCAGTACTTC	CASSLGGTGERYEQYF
-	-	TRBV14	TRBJ2-4	TGTGCCAGCAGCCAAGTGACGGCGGGGAAAGAAAACATTCAGTACTTC	CASSQVTAGKENIQYF
-	few	TRBV5-5	TRBJ2-7	TGTGCCAGCAGCCAAGACAGGTTCTACGAGCAGTACTTC	CASSQDRFYEQYF
-	-	TRBV10-3	TRBJ1-5	TGTGCCATCGGTGGGACGGGATATAGCAATCAGCCCCAGCATTTT	CAIGGTGYSNQPQHF
TRBD1	-	TRBV6-1	TRBJ1-2	TGTGCCAGCAGTGCCATACAGGGGGCTCTCGGCTACACCTTC	CASSAIQGALGYTF
TRBD2	-	TRBV5-1	TRBJ2-1	TGCGCCAGCAGCTTGGGTAGTAGAGGCGGTTTGCGGGAGGGCCCTCGTGAGCAGTTCTTC	CASSLGSRGGLREGPREQFF
-	-	TRBV19	TRBJ2-3	TGTGCCAGTAGTATATCAGCGACGCAGTATTTT	CASSISATQYF
TRBD2	-	TRBV9	TRBJ2-7	TGTGCCAGCAGCCCCACGGGACTAGCACTGGCCTACGAGCAGTACTTC	CASSPTGLALAYEQYF
TRBD2	-	TRBV7-2	TRBJ2-1	TGTGCCAGCAGCTTAGTGGGCTCGGTGGATAGCGGGGCCTACAATGAGCAGTTCTTC	CASSLVGSVDSGAYNEQFF
-	once	TRBV6-1	TRBJ2-7	TGTGCCAGCAGTGATTATCTGGGGGCTACCTACGAGCAGTACTTC	CASSDYLGATYEQYF
-	-	TRBV9	TRBJ1-2	TGTGCCAGCAGCGTAGGTCTGTATGGCTACACCTTC	CASSVGLYGYTF
-	-	TRBV2	TRBJ1-1	TGTGCCAGTGCCTTTGGTAGCACTGAAGCTTTCTTT	CASAFGSTEAFF
TRBD1	-	TRBV5-1	TRBJ1-1	TGCGCCAGCAGCCCGACCCAACAGGGGCACACTGAAGCTTTCTTT	CASSPTQQGHTEAFF
-	-	TRBV7-9	TRBJ1-1	TGTGCCAGCAGCTCGGGGGGGGATAGGTGGGCTTTCTTT	CASSSGGDRWAFF
TRBD1	-	TRBV19	TRBJ2-7	TGTGCCAGTAGTGGACAGGGGGGTAGGATTTACGAGCAGTACTTC	CASSGQGGRIYEQYF
-	once	TRBV9	TRBJ2-7	TGTGCCAGCAGCTTAGACGGCTACGAGCAGTACTTC	CASSLDGYEQYF
-	-	TRBV18	TRBJ2-7	TGTGCCAGCTCATATAGCTCCTACGAGCAGTACTTC	CASSYSSYEQYF
TRBD1	-	TRBV5-1	TRBJ2-5	TGCGCCAGCAGCAAGGGACAGGGACAAGAGACCCAGTACTTC	CASSKGQGQETQYF
-	-	TRBV5-1	TRBJ1-1	TGCGCCAGCAGCGCCTCAGTGAACACTGAAGCTTTCTTT	CASSASVNTEAFF
-	-	TRBV7-2	TRBJ2-7	TGTGCCACCAAGGCGGCGGCGAGCTCCTACGAGCAGTACTTC	CATKAAASSYEQYF